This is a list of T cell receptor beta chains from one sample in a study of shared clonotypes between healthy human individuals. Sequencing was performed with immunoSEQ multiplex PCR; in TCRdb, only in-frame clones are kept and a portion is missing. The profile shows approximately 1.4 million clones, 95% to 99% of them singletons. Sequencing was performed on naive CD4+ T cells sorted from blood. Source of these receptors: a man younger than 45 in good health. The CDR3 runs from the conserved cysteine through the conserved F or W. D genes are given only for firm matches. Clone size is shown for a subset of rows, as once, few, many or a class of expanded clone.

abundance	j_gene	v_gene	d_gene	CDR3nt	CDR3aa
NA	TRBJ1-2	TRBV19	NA	TGTGCCAGTAGACGGGACATCTCTAGCTATGGCTACACCTTC	CASRRDISSYGYTF
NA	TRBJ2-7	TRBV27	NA	TGTGCCAGCAGTTCCGTGCCCTACGAGCAGTACTTC	CASSSVPYEQYF
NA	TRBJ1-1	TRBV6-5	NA	TGTGCCAGCAGTTCCCCCCTAACCAGGGATAGGCGTGAAGCTTTCTTT	CASSSPLTRDRREAFF
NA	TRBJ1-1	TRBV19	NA	TGTGCCAGTGGGACACTGAACACTGAAGCTTTCTTT	CASGTLNTEAFF
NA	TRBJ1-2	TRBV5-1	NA	TGCGCCAGCAGCTTCGCTTCCGGGGGACCCGAAGGTGGCTACACCTTC	CASSFASGGPEGGYTF
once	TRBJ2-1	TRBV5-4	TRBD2	TGTGCCAGCAGATCCGGGACTAGCGGGAGTTTCAACAATGAGCAGTTCTTC	CASRSGTSGSFNNEQFF
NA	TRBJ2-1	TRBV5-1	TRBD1	TGCGCCAGCAGCTATGGGACAGAATACAATGAGCAGTTCTTC	CASSYGTEYNEQFF
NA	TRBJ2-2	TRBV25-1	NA	TGTGCCAGCAGGGAACCCACAGTCCCCACCGGGGAGCTGTTTTTT	CASREPTVPTGELFF
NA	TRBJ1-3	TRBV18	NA	TGTGCCAGCTCACTGGCGGGCTTTGCGGACACCATATATTTT	CASSLAGFADTIYF
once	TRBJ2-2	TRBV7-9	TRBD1	TGTGCCAGCAGCTTAGAAGGGACAGGGGGAACCGGGGAGCTGTTTTTT	CASSLEGTGGTGELFF
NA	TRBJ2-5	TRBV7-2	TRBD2	TGTGCCAGCAGCTCCTCCCTCCGCGGCGGGAGCTCCAAGACCCAGTACTTC	CASSSSLRGGSSKTQYF
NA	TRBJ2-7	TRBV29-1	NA	TGCAGCACCAAGACCGGGAGATACGAGCAGTACTTC	CSTKTGRYEQYF
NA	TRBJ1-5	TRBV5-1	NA	TGCGCCAGCAGCCCAGGGGCGGGGGATCAGCCCCAGCATTTT	CASSPGAGDQPQHF
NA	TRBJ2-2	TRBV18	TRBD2	TGTGCCAGCTCACCCGGGACTAGCGGGAGTTACGGGGAGCTGTTTTTT	CASSPGTSGSYGELFF
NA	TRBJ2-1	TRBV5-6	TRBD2	TGTGCCAGCAGCCCGGATGTGGGACTAGCGTCCTACAATGAGCAGTTCTTC	CASSPDVGLASYNEQFF
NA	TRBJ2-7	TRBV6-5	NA	TGTGCCAGCAGCTCCGGCAGGAAATACGAGCAGTACTTC	CASSSGRKYEQYF
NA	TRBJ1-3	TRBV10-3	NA	TGTGCCATCAGTGAGTCCCAGAGAGGGGTAGGAAACACCATATATTTT	CAISESQRGVGNTIYF
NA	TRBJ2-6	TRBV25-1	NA	TGTGCCAGCAGTGAATATAGCGGACCCCTGACTTTC	CASSEYSGPLTF
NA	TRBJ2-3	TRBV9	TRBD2	TGTGCCAGCAGCGTAGCCCAGGGACTAGCGGGAGTCAGGAGCACAGATACGCAGTATTTT	CASSVAQGLAGVRSTDTQYF
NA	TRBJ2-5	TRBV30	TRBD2	TGTGCCTGGAGTCTATATCAGACTAGCGGGAAAGAGACCCAGTACTTC	CAWSLYQTSGKETQYF
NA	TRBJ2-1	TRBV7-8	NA	TGTGCCAGCAGCCGAGAGAATGAGCAGTTCTTC	CASSRENEQFF
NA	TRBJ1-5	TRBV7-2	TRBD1	TGTGCCAGCAGCCTATCTGGGACAGGCACTCAGCCCCAGCATTTT	CASSLSGTGTQPQHF
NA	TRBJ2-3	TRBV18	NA	TGTGCCAGCTCACCACGGTCCTCGGGCGGAATCACAGATACGCAGTATTTT	CASSPRSSGGITDTQYF
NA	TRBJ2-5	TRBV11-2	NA	TGTGCCAGCAGCACCCAGGGGTTCCAAGAGACCCAGTACTTC	CASSTQGFQETQYF
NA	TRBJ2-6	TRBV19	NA	TGTGCCAGTCGCAAGCCAGGGGCAGCTGGGGCCAACGTCCTGACTTTC	CASRKPGAAGANVLTF
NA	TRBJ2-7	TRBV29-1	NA	TGCAGCGTTGAAGACCGGGAATACGAGCAGTACTTC	CSVEDREYEQYF
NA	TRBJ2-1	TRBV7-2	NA	TGTGCCAGCAGCTTAGGTTTTGCGGTCTCCTACAATGAGCAGTTCTTC	CASSLGFAVSYNEQFF
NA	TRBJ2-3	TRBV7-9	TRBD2	TGTGCCAGCAGCACTAGCGGAGGGGGCACAGATACGCAGTATTTT	CASSTSGGGTDTQYF
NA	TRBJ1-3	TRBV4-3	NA	TGCGCCAGCAGCCAAGATGCACAGTTCGGAAACACCATATATTTT	CASSQDAQFGNTIYF
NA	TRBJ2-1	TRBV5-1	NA	TGCGCCAGCAGCTTGATAGTGGATACGGATAATGAGCAGTTCTTC	CASSLIVDTDNEQFF
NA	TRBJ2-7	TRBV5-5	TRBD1	TGTGCCAGCAGTTCGGACAGGGCAGTCTACGAGCAGTACTTC	CASSSDRAVYEQYF
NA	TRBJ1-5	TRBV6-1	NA	TGTGCCAGCAGTGAAATACCCCTTCAGCCCCAGCATTTT	CASSEIPLQPQHF
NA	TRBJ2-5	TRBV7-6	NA	TGTGCCAGCAGCACCAACAGCGGTGGGGAGACCCAGTACTTC	CASSTNSGGETQYF
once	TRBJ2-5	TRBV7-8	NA	TGTGCCAGCAGCCCCAGCCAGTACTTC	CASSPSQYF
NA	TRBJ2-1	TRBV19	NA	TGTGCCAGTAGTGACTTGGACAGCCTCTTCCTGCAGTTCTTC	CASSDLDSLFLQFF
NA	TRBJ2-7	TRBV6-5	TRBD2	TGTGCCAGCACCAAACTAGCGGGAGGGTACGAGCAGTACTTC	CASTKLAGGYEQYF
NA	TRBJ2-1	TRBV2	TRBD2	TGTGCCAGCAGTAGAGAAGCGGGAGGATACCGTGATGAGCAGTTCTTC	CASSREAGGYRDEQFF
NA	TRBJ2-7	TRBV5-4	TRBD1	TGTGCCAGCAGCTTGGCGGGACAGCAAAACTTCTACGAGCAGTACTTC	CASSLAGQQNFYEQYF
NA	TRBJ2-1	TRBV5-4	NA	TGTGCCAGCAGCCTCGGGGGCCTCACCTACAATGAGCAGTTCTTC	CASSLGGLTYNEQFF
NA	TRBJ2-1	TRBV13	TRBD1	TGTGCCAGCAGCTTAGGGGCCCTTCTACAGGGGGAGAGCTCCTACAATGAGCAGTTCTTC	CASSLGALLQGESSYNEQFF
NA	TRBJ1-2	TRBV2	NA	TGTGCCAGCAGTGAAGCGCGAAAGGGCCTATCCTATGGCTACACCTTC	CASSEARKGLSYGYTF
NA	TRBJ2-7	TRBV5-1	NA	TGCGCCAGCAGCCCCGGGTCCTCCTACGAGCAGTACTTC	CASSPGSSYEQYF
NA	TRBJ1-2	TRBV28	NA	TGTGCCAGCAGTTCGGGGGAGTCAGTCTATGGCTACACCTTC	CASSSGESVYGYTF
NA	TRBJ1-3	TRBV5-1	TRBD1	TGCGCCAGCACTCCCACAGGGGCTGGAAACACCATATATTTT	CASTPTGAGNTIYF
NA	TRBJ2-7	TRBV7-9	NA	TGTGCCAGCAGCTTGTCTTGGGGGGCCGAGCAGTACTTC	CASSLSWGAEQYF